This T cell receptor (beta chain) was captured by sequencing in a study of immune evolution from preneoplasia to lung adenocarcinoma. Only in-frame clones appear in the TCRdb table, and some are missing; sequencing was by immunoSEQ multiplex PCR. The data show tens of thousands of clones, roughly 74% seen once. The germline V gene has CDR1 SEHNR and CDR2 FQNEAQ (reference sequence). The CDR3 loop spans 16 amino acids. Trimming stripped 6 bases from V and 2 bases from J, with 16 bases between. General observations from the study: Later-stage lesions seemingly showed higher T cell density and diversity than normal lung.

This clone was seen more than once but under ten times. Its target is not known. After pathologic assessment, macro-dissection selected premalignant or tumor cells for extraction. Sequencing input: FFPE invasive lung adenocarcinoma tissue. V usage is TRBV7-9 and J usage is TRBJ2-2; D is perhaps TRBD1 or TRBD2 (7 bases each). This TCR came from a person in their sixties with lung adenocarcinoma. The CDR3 nucleotides read TGTGCCAGCAGTGCACAGGGGAGGGTCAACACCGGGGAGCTGTTTTTT. Translating gives CASSAQGRVNTGELFF.